This is a list of T cell receptor beta chains from one sample in a study of PD-L1 blockade in urothelial cancer. Clones were read by immunoSEQ multiplex PCR, and TCRdb kept only the in-frame ones, dropping some. The table lists some 20,000 clones, 85% to 90% of them singletons. This sample comprised PBMCs, obtained around atezolizumab (anti-PD-L1) treatment. These receptors all stem from a man aged 45-65 years with urothelial cancer. Both conserved end residues are part of each CDR3. Each record gives: D gene, J gene, V gene, clone size, CDR3 protein, CDR3 DNA. D genes are given only for firm matches. A clone size is listed for some rows: how often the clone was seen (once, few, many), or a class if it is expanded.

d_call: TRBD2; j_call: TRBJ2-3; v_call: TRBV13; clone_size: -; cdr3_aa: CATLLGGGAASTDTQYF; cdr3_nt: TGTGCCACTCTACTGGGCGGGGGGGCCGCTAGCACAGATACGCAGTATTTT
d_call: TRBD2; j_call: TRBJ2-1; v_call: TRBV4-1; clone_size: once; cdr3_aa: CASSQEVVAGNNEQFF; cdr3_nt: TGCGCCAGCAGCCAAGAAGTGGTAGCGGGGAACAATGAGCAGTTCTTC
d_call: -; j_call: TRBJ2-7; v_call: TRBV28; clone_size: -; cdr3_aa: CASSATYEQYF; cdr3_nt: TGTGCCAGCAGCGCTACCTACGAGCAGTACTTC
d_call: -; j_call: TRBJ2-4; v_call: TRBV28; clone_size: -; cdr3_aa: CASSQTGSISKNIQYF; cdr3_nt: TGTGCCAGCAGTCAGACCGGGTCGATCTCCAAAAACATTCAGTACTTC
d_call: TRBD1; j_call: TRBJ2-4; v_call: TRBV5-1; clone_size: -; cdr3_aa: CASSRDRADKNIQYF; cdr3_nt: TGCGCCAGCAGCCGGGACAGGGCGGACAAAAACATTCAGTACTTC
d_call: -; j_call: TRBJ2-7; v_call: TRBV6-1; clone_size: -; cdr3_aa: CATYTAGISYEQYF; cdr3_nt: TGTGCCACGTATACGGCGGGAATCTCCTACGAGCAGTACTTC
d_call: -; j_call: TRBJ2-3; v_call: TRBV7-8; clone_size: -; cdr3_aa: CASSLGLGGATDTQYF; cdr3_nt: TGTGCCAGCAGCTTAGGACTAGGGGGGGCCACAGATACGCAGTATTTT
d_call: TRBD1; j_call: TRBJ1-6; v_call: TRBV7-8; clone_size: -; cdr3_aa: CASSLRDRGNSPLHF; cdr3_nt: TGTGCCAGCAGCCTAAGGGACAGGGGTAATTCACCCCTCCACTTT
d_call: -; j_call: TRBJ2-2; v_call: TRBV19; clone_size: -; cdr3_aa: CATRGSPITGELFF; cdr3_nt: TGTGCCACCCGGGGGAGCCCAATCACCGGGGAGCTGTTTTTT
d_call: -; j_call: TRBJ2-7; v_call: TRBV2; clone_size: -; cdr3_aa: CASSYNRGGYEQYF; cdr3_nt: TGTGCCAGCAGTTACAACAGGGGGGGCTACGAGCAGTACTTC
d_call: -; j_call: TRBJ2-1; v_call: TRBV2; clone_size: -; cdr3_aa: CATRLPPGGKFF; cdr3_nt: TGTGCCACCCGACTCCCCCCCGGGGGAAAGTTCTTC
d_call: TRBD2; j_call: TRBJ2-3; v_call: TRBV6-1; clone_size: -; cdr3_aa: CASYSGGAGDTQYF; cdr3_nt: TGTGCCAGCTATAGCGGGGGGGCCGGAGATACGCAGTATTTT
d_call: -; j_call: TRBJ2-3; v_call: TRBV2; clone_size: -; cdr3_aa: CASRERDTQYF; cdr3_nt: TGTGCCAGCAGGGAGAGGGATACGCAGTATTTT
d_call: TRBD2; j_call: TRBJ2-1; v_call: TRBV29-1; clone_size: -; cdr3_aa: CSVETLAGAGYNEQFF; cdr3_nt: TGCAGCGTTGAAACTCTAGCGGGAGCAGGCTACAATGAGCAGTTCTTC
d_call: -; j_call: TRBJ2-5; v_call: TRBV19; clone_size: -; cdr3_aa: CASSIDLLARETQYF; cdr3_nt: TGTGCCAGTAGTATAGATCTCCTAGCGAGGGAGACCCAGTACTTC
d_call: TRBD2; j_call: TRBJ2-2; v_call: TRBV10-3; clone_size: -; cdr3_aa: CAISEGGRGGELFF; cdr3_nt: TGTGCCATCAGTGAGGGCGGGAGAGGCGGGGAGCTGTTTTTT
d_call: -; j_call: TRBJ1-1; v_call: TRBV15; clone_size: -; cdr3_aa: CATSRERLDAFF; cdr3_nt: TGTGCCACCAGCAGAGAACGCCTAGATGCTTTCTTT
d_call: -; j_call: TRBJ2-6; v_call: TRBV7-4; clone_size: -; cdr3_aa: CASSCVGSQSRANVLTF; cdr3_nt: TGTGCCAGCAGCTGTGTGGGCTCACAAAGTCGGGCCAACGTCCTGACTTTC
d_call: -; j_call: TRBJ2-2; v_call: TRBV4-1; clone_size: -; cdr3_aa: CASSQVSGYAGELFF; cdr3_nt: TGCGCCAGCAGCCAAGTGAGCGGGTACGCCGGGGAGCTGTTTTTT
d_call: TRBD2; j_call: TRBJ2-1; v_call: TRBV7-3; clone_size: -; cdr3_aa: CASSLSRTSGVGEQFF; cdr3_nt: TGTGCCAGCAGCTTATCACGGACTAGCGGGGTGGGTGAGCAGTTCTTC
d_call: TRBD1; j_call: TRBJ2-2; v_call: TRBV5-1; clone_size: few; cdr3_aa: CASRPGQGFTGELFF; cdr3_nt: TGCGCCAGCAGACCGGGACAGGGGTTCACCGGGGAGCTGTTTTTT
d_call: TRBD2; j_call: TRBJ2-7; v_call: TRBV11-2; clone_size: -; cdr3_aa: CASSNIAGGRSYEQYF; cdr3_nt: TGTGCCAGCAGCAATATAGCGGGGGGGCGGTCCTACGAGCAGTACTTC
d_call: -; j_call: TRBJ2-2; v_call: TRBV7-2; clone_size: -; cdr3_aa: CASSLRQNTGELFF; cdr3_nt: TGTGCCAGCAGCTTACGACAGAACACCGGGGAGCTGTTTTTT
d_call: TRBD2; j_call: TRBJ2-1; v_call: TRBV11-2; clone_size: -; cdr3_aa: CASSLVGTSGPWTYNEQFF; cdr3_nt: TGTGCCAGCAGCTTAGTTGGGACTAGCGGGCCTTGGACCTACAATGAGCAGTTCTTC
d_call: TRBD2; j_call: TRBJ2-1; v_call: TRBV5-1; clone_size: -; cdr3_aa: CASSPRGGDREQFF; cdr3_nt: TGCGCCAGCAGCCCGCGTGGGGGGGACCGGGAGCAGTTCTTC
d_call: -; j_call: TRBJ2-3; v_call: TRBV27; clone_size: -; cdr3_aa: CASNDLGRPHTQYF; cdr3_nt: TGTGCCAGCAATGATTTGGGCAGGCCGCATACGCAGTATTTT